What follows is one T cell receptor beta chain and its context. Its antigen is unknown. V lost 5 bases, J lost 4 bases, and 1 base stayed unmatched. The CDR3 is 12 residues long. The germline gives CDR1 SGHNT, CDR2 YYREEE (reference sequence). This record comes from a study of shared clonotypes between healthy human individuals. Study information: The plates for each donor numbered three CD4 naive, three CD4 memory, two CD8 naive and one CD8 memory.

This table comes from immunoSEQ multiplex PCR, and its TCRdb copy is limited to in-frame clones, with some not included. The sample holds about 1,900,000 clones, about 94% seen once. CD45RO-negative cells were positively selected for CCR7, leaving out terminally differentiated effector memory CD45RA+ cells. All the donors were Caucasian adults who lived in Nashville, Tennessee. Overall study results and limits: Apart from blood, nothing was sampled; tissue repertoires likely differ. Measured sharing among donors was expected to vary with sequencing depth.

The genes are TRBV5-4 and TRBJ2-7; 9 nucleotides align to TRBD1. The sample consisted of naive CD8+ T cells sorted from blood. The TCR was taken from a man aged 18-30 years in good health. The CDR3 protein is CASRGQGYEQYF. The CDR3 nucleotides are TGTGCCAGCAGAGGACAGGGGTACGAGCAGTACTTC. Drawing the rest from reference TRBV5-4 and TRBJ2-7, the complete variable domain is ETGVTQSPTHLIKTRGQQVTLRCSSQSGHNTVSWYQQALGQGPQFIFQYYREEENGRGNFPPRFSGLQFPNYSSELNVNALELDDSALYLCASRGQGYEQYFGPGTRLTVT.